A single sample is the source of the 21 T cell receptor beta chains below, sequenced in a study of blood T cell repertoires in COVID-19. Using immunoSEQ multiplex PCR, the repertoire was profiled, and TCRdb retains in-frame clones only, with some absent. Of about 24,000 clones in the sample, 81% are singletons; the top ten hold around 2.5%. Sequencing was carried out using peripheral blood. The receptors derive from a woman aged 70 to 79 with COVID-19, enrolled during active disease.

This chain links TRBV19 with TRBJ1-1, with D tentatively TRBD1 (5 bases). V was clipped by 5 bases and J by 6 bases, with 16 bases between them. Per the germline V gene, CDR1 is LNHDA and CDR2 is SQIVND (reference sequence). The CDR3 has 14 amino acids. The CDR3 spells CASSRGGIRSEAFF. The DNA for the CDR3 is TGTGCCAGTAGTCGGGGGGGGATTCGGTCTGAAGCTTTCTTT.

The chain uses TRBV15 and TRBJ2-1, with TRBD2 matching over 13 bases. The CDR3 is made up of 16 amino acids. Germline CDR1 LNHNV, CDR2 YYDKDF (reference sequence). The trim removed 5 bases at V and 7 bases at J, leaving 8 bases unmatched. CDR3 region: CATSGLGTSGKNEQFF. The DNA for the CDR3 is TGTGCCACCAGCGGGTTAGGGACTAGCGGGAAAAATGAGCAGTTCTTC. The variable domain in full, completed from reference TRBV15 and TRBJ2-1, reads DAMVIQNPRYQVTQFGKPVTLSCSQTLNHNVMYWYQQKSSQAPKLLFHYYDKDFNNEADTPDNFQSRRPNTSFCFLDIRSPGLGDTAMYLCATSGLGTSGKNEQFFGPGTRLTVL.

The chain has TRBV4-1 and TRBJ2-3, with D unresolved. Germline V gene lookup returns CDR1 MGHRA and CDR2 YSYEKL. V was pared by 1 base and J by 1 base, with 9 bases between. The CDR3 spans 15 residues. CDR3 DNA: TGCGCCAGCAGCCAAGCCCCGTCGGGCACAGATACGCAGTATTTT. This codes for CASSQAPSGTDTQYF.

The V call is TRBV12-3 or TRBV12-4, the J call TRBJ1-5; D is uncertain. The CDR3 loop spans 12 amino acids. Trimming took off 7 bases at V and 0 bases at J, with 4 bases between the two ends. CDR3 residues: CASTLSNQPQHF. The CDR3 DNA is TGTGCCAGCACCCTTAGCAATCAGCCCCAGCATTTT.

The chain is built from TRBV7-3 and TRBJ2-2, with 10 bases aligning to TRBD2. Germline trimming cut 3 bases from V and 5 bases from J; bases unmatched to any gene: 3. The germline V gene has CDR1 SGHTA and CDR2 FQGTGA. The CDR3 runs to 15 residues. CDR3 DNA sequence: TGTGCCAGCAGCTTCACTAGCGGGGCGACCGGGGAGCTGTTTTTT. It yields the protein CASSFTSGATGELFF.

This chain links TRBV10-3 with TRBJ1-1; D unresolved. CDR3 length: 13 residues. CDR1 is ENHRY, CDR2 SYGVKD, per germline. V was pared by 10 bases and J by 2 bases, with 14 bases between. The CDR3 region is CATLATPNTEAFF. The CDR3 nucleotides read TGTGCCACCTTAGCGACACCTAACACTGAAGCTTTCTTT.

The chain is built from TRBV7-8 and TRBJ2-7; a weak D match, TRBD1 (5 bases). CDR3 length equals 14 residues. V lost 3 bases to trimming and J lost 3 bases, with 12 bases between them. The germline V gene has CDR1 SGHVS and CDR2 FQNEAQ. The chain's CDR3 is CASSLSKRGYEQYF. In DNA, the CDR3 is TGTGCCAGCAGCTTGTCAAAAAGGGGCTACGAGCAGTACTTC.

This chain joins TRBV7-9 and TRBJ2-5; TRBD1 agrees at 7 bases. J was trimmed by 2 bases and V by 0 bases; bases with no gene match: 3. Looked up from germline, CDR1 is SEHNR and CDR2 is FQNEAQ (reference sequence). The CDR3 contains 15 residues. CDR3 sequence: CASSLALQGQETQYF. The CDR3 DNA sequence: TGTGCCAGCAGCTTAGCTCTACAGGGGCAAGAGACCCAGTACTTC.

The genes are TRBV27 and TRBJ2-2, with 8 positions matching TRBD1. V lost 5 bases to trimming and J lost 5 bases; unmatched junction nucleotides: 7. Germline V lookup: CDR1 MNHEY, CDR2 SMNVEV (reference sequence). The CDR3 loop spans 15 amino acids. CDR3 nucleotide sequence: TGTGCCAGCAGTCCCCAGGGGGCAAGGACCGGGGAGCTGTTTTTT. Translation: CASSPQGARTGELFF.

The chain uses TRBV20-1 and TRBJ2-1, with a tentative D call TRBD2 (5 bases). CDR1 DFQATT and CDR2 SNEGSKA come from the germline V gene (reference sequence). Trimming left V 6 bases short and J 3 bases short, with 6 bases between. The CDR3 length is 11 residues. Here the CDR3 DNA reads TGCAGTGCCGGGGACTACAATGAGCAGTTCTTC. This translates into CSAGDYNEQFF.

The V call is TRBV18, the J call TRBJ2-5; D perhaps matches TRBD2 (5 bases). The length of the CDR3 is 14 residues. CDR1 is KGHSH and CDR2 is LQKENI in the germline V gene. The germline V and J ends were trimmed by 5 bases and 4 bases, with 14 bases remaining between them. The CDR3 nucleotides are TGTGCCAGCTCATTAGCGAGTCGGCCAGAGACCCAGTACTTC. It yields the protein CASSLASRPETQYF. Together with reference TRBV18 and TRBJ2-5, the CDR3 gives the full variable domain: NAGVMQNPRHLVRRRGQEARLRCSPMKGHSHVYWYRQLPEEGLKFMVYLQKENIIDESGMPKERFSAEFPKEGPSILRIQQVVRGDSAAYFCASSLASRPETQYFGPGTRLLVL.

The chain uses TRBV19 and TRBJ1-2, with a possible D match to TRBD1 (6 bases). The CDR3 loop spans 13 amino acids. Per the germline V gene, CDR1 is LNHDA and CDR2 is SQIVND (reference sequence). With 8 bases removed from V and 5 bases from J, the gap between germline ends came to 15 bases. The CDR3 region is CASYTGNPYGYTF. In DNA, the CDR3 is TGTGCCAGTTACACAGGGAACCCTTATGGCTACACCTTC.

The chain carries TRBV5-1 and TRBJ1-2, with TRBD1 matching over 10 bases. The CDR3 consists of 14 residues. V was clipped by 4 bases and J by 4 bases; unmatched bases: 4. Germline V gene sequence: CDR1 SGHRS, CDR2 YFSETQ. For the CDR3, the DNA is TGCGCCAGCAGCGGGGACAGGGGCGGCTATGGCTACACCTTC. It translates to CASSGDRGGYGYTF.

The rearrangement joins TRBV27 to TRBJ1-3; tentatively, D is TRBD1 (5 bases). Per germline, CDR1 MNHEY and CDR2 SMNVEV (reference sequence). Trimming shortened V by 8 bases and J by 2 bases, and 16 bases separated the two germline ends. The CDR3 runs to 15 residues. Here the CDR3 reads CASRRGVSAGNTIYF. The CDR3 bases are TGTGCCAGCCGGCGGGGGGTATCAGCTGGAAACACCATATATTTT.

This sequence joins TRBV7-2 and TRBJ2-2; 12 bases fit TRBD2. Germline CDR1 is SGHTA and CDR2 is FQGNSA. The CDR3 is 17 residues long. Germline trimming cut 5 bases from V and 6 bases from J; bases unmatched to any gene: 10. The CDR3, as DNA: TGTGCCAGCAGCCTAAATCCGGGACTAGCGGGTGCCGGGGAGCTGTTTTTT. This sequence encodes CASSLNPGLAGAGELFF. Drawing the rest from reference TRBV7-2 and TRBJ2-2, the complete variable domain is GAGVSQSPSNKVTEKGKDVELRCDPISGHTALYWYRQSLGQGLEFLIYFQGNSAPDKSGLPSDRFSAERTGGSVSTLTIQRTQQEDSAVYLCASSLNPGLAGAGELFFGEGSRLTVL.

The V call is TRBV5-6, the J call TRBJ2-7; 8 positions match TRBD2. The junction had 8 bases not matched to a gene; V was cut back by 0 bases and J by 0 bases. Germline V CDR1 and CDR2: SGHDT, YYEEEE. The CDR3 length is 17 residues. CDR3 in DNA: TGTGCCAGCAGCTTGGGCCCCCAGCGGGAGAGCTCCTACGAGCAGTACTTC. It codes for CASSLGPQRESSYEQYF.

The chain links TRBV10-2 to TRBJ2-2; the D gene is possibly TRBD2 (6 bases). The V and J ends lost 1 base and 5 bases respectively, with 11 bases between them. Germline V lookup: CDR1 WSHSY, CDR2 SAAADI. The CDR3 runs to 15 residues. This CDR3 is CASSELKGGTGELFF. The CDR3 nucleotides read TGCGCCAGCAGTGAGTTGAAGGGAGGAACCGGGGAGCTGTTTTTT.

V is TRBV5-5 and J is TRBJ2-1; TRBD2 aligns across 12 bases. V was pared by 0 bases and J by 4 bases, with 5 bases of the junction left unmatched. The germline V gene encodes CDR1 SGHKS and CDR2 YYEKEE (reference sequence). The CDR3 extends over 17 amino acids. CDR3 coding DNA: TGTGCCAGCAGCTTGGAGTCTAGCGGGGGGGTTTACAATGAGCAGTTCTTC. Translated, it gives CASSLESSGGVYNEQFF.

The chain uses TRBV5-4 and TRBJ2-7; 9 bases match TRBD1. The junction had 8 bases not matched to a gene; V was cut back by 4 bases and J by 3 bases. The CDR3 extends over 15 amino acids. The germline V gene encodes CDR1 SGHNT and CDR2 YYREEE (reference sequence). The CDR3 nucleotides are TGTGCCAGCAGCCCAGGGACAGGGTCTTTCTACGAGCAGTACGTC. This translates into CASSPGTGSFYEQYV.

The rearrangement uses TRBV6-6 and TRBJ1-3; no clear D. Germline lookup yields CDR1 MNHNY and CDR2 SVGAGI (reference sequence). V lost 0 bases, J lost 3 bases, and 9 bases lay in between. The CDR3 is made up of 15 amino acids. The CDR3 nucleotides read TGTGCCAGCAGTTACTCCGCGGGTGGTGGAAACACCATATATTTT. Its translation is CASSYSAGGGNTIYF.

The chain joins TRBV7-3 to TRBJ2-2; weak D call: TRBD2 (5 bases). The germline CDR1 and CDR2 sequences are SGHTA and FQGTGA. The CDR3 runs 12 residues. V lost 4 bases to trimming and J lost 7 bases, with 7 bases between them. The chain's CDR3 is CASSWSGGELFF. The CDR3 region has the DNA TGTGCCAGCAGCTGGAGCGGCGGGGAGCTGTTTTTT.